Listed below are T cell receptor beta chains from one sample, sequenced in a study of blood T cell repertoires in COVID-19. Sequencing used immunoSEQ multiplex PCR; TCRdb keeps in-frame clones, though not all of them. This repertoire shows approximately 150,000 clones, approximately 84% found once; its top ten account for about 2%. Sample: peripheral blood. The source of these receptors is a woman aged 55-70 years with acute or convalescent COVID-19. Both conserved end residues are part of each CDR3. A D gene is named only where the DNA matches it firmly. Clone size, where shown, is once, few, many, or a class for clones that have expanded.

TRBJ1-5 TRBV14 NA NA CASASLRNQPQHF TGTGCCAGCGCGTCCCTACGCAATCAGCCCCAGCATTTT
TRBJ1-2 TRBV9 TRBD1 few CASSVDRGDYGYTF TGTGCCAGCAGCGTGGACAGGGGTGACTATGGCTACACCTTC
TRBJ1-6 TRBV11-2 TRBD1 few CASSLGTGSSPLHF TGTGCCAGCAGCTTAGGGACAGGGTCCTCACCCCTCCACTTT
TRBJ1-5 TRBV12-3/TRBV12-4 NA NA CASSFSYQPQHF TGTGCCAGCAGTTTTTCCTATCAGCCCCAGCATTTT
TRBJ1-4 TRBV27 NA NA CASSPGVTTNEKLFF TGTGCCAGCAGTCCAGGGGTTACAACTAATGAAAAACTGTTTTTT
TRBJ1-1 TRBV5-1 TRBD1 NA CASSSPGQGITEAFF TGCGCCAGCAGCTCCCCGGGACAGGGCATTACTGAAGCTTTCTTT
TRBJ2-3 TRBV7-2 NA NA CASSLGLLRSWTQYF TGTGCCAGCAGCTTAGGGCTCCTTAGGAGTTGGACGCAGTATTTT
TRBJ2-3 TRBV7-8 TRBD1 few CASSPGLLNRQGEDTQYF TGTGCCAGCAGCCCCGGGCTCCTTAACAGACAGGGGGAGGATACGCAGTATTTT
TRBJ2-5 TRBV19 NA NA CASSPGLIPSRIGETQYF TGTGCCAGTAGTCCGGGATTAATCCCGAGTCGGATTGGAGAGACCCAGTACTTC
TRBJ2-3 TRBV19 TRBD2 NA CASSIETSGIYTDTQYF TGTGCCAGTAGTATCGAAACTAGCGGGATTTACACAGATACGCAGTATTTT
TRBJ1-1 TRBV19 TRBD1 NA CASSIMVGQKDTEAFF TGTGCCAGTAGTATTATGGTGGGACAGAAGGACACTGAAGCTTTCTTT
TRBJ2-5 TRBV7-7 NA NA CASSRGGSGSLETQYF TGTGCCAGCAGCCGAGGAGGGTCGGGGAGTCTGGAGACCCAGTACTTC
TRBJ1-1 TRBV14 TRBD1 NA CASSQTGAPNTEAFF TGTGCCAGCAGCCAGACAGGGGCCCCGAACACTGAAGCTTTCTTT
TRBJ2-7 TRBV5-1 NA NA CASSPRGAWEQYF TGCGCCAGCAGTCCTCGGGGGGCCTGGGAGCAGTACTTC
TRBJ1-5 TRBV7-9 NA NA CASSFQGGNQPQHF TGTGCCAGCAGCTTCCAGGGTGGTAATCAGCCCCAGCATTTT
TRBJ2-1 TRBV12-3/TRBV12-4 NA NA CASSLRGGEEFF TGTGCCAGCAGTCTCCGGGGTGGGGAGGAGTTCTTC
TRBJ2-1 TRBV6-2/TRBV6-3 TRBD2 once CASSYEGGSYNEQFF TGTGCCAGCAGTTACGAGGGCGGGAGTTACAATGAGCAGTTCTTC
TRBJ2-7 TRBV4-1 TRBD1 NA CASSQRTGIYEQYF TGCGCCAGCAGCCAACGGACAGGGATCTACGAGCAGTACTTC
TRBJ2-3 TRBV28 TRBD2 NA CASSLATSGARTQYF TGTGCCAGCAGTCTTGCGACTAGCGGGGCGCGTACGCAGTATTTT
TRBJ2-5 TRBV7-8 NA NA CASSLQASLGETQYF TGTGCCAGCAGCTTACAGGCCAGTCTGGGAGAGACCCAGTACTTC
TRBJ2-1 TRBV7-9 TRBD2 once CASSETSGSYNEQFF TGTGCCAGCAGCGAGACTAGCGGGAGCTACAATGAGCAGTTCTTC
TRBJ2-7 TRBV18 NA NA CASSPQGNEQYF TGTGCCAGCTCACCACAGGGGAATGAGCAGTACTTC
TRBJ2-7 TRBV7-8 TRBD2 NA CASSLFNLAGVSGEQYF TGTGCCAGCAGCTTATTTAACCTAGCGGGAGTGTCGGGGGAGCAGTACTTC
TRBJ2-7 TRBV5-8 TRBD2 NA CASRIAGGSSYEQYF TGTGCCAGCAGAATAGCGGGAGGCTCCTCCTACGAGCAGTACTTC
TRBJ1-2 TRBV9 NA once CASSRTAIIYGYTF TGTGCCAGCAGTAGGACAGCGATCATCTATGGCTACACCTTC
TRBJ2-3 TRBV5-1 NA NA CASSLPGDTQYF TGCGCCAGCAGCTTGCCAGGAGATACGCAGTATTTT
TRBJ2-1 TRBV4-1 TRBD2 NA CASSQATSGVSYNEQFF TGCGCCAGCAGCCAAGCCACTAGCGGGGTCTCCTACAATGAGCAGTTCTTC
TRBJ1-5 TRBV6-1 NA NA CASSEGWRVRDQPQHF TGTGCCAGCAGTGAAGGGTGGAGGGTTAGGGATCAGCCCCAGCATTTT
TRBJ2-7 TRBV18 TRBD1 NA CASSPPLDRGYEQYF TGTGCCAGCTCACCACCGCTAGACAGGGGTTACGAGCAGTACTTC
TRBJ2-7 TRBV30 NA once CAWRYGPGVYEQYF TGTGCCTGGAGATACGGGCCGGGGGTCTACGAGCAGTACTTC
TRBJ2-7 TRBV5-1 NA NA CASSPGTFSYEQYF TGCGCCAGCAGCCCGGGGACTTTTTCATACGAGCAGTACTTC
TRBJ2-1 TRBV9 TRBD2 NA CASSVALAGAGGSYNEQFF TGTGCCAGCAGCGTAGCACTAGCGGGAGCAGGGGGCTCCTACAATGAGCAGTTCTTC
TRBJ2-1 TRBV6-6 NA NA CASSRNRDPANEQFF TGTGCCAGCAGTAGAAACAGGGACCCCGCTAATGAGCAGTTCTTC
TRBJ1-2 TRBV30 NA once CAWINRGTSHTF TGTGCCTGGATCAATAGGGGGACCTCCCACACCTTC
TRBJ2-2 TRBV6-5 TRBD1 NA CASSYAQGAGELFF TGTGCCAGCAGTTACGCACAGGGGGCCGGGGAGCTGTTTTTT
TRBJ1-5 TRBV28 TRBD1 once CASSSPQGSTDNQPQHF TGTGCCAGCAGTTCACCACAGGGGTCGACTGACAATCAGCCCCAGCATTTT
TRBJ1-6 TRBV28 NA NA CASLRRGSYNSPLHF TGTGCCAGCTTGAGGCGTGGCTCCTATAATTCACCCCTCCACTTT
TRBJ2-7 TRBV5-1 TRBD1 NA CASSFRTGGFYEQYF TGCGCCAGCAGCTTCAGGACAGGGGGCTTCTACGAGCAGTACTTC